Listed here are 25 T cell receptor beta chains from one sample, sequenced in a study of T-cell memory formation after mild COVID-19. TCRdb reprocessed the 5' RACE reads with MiXCR, giving one entry per CDR3 protein. Of under 300,000 distinct CDR3 sequences detected, around 10% appear once; the ten largest clones hold 22%. Input material: PBMCs or a T cell subset sorted from them (not recorded which). These receptors were obtained from a man younger than 35 who had mild COVID-19 (a few samples of this study predate the infection). Cell type and time point are not known.

This clonotype appeared many times. The chain links TRBV30 to TRBJ1-1, with D unresolved. The CDR3 is made up of 10 amino acids. The germline V gene has CDR1 GTSNPN and CDR2 SVGIG (reference sequence). The V end was cut by 1 base, the J end by 7 bases, with 4 bases between. DNA of the CDR3: TGTGCCTGGAGTGGGGGTGAAGCTTTCTTT. Encoded protein: CAWSGGEAFF.

This clonotype was found a few times. The CDR3 DNA reads TGTGCCAGCAGTGAAGTGAGGGGGGAAACTGAAGCTTTCTTT. Translated, it gives CASSEVRGETEAFF. The V call is TRBV6-1, the J call TRBJ1-1; TRBD1 might be the D (6 bases). The CDR3 consists of 14 residues. Trimming shortened V by 1 base and J by 5 bases, and 11 bases separated the two germline ends. In germline, CDR1 is MNHNS, CDR2 SASEGT.

The chain is built from TRBV10-3 and TRBJ1-1, with 12 bases that match TRBD1. The V gene's germline CDR1 is ENHRY and CDR2 SYGVKD. The CDR3 is 14 residues long. V lost 6 bases to trimming and J lost 5 bases; unmatched junction nucleotides: 4. CDR3 in DNA: TGTGCCATCAGAGGGGACAGGGGGCTTACTGAAGCTTTCTTT. Translating gives CAIRGDRGLTEAFF.

The rearrangement links TRBV11-2 to TRBJ2-5; the match to TRBD1 covers 10 bases. Germline trimming cut 8 bases from V and 3 bases from J; bases unmatched to any gene: 9. The CDR3 is 15 amino acids. Germline values: CDR1 SGHAT, CDR2 FQNNGV. The CDR3: CASRRTGTGEETQYF. In nucleotides, the CDR3 is TGTGCCAGCCGCCGCACCGGGACAGGGGAAGAGACCCAGTACTTC.

This clonotype was seen more than once but under ten times. The chain links TRBV7-8 to TRBJ1-3, with no clear D. Germline V gene sequence: CDR1 SGHVS, CDR2 FQNEAQ. V shed 5 bases and J shed 0 bases, with 11 bases lying between them. This CDR3 comprises 15 residues. In nucleotides, the CDR3 is TGTGCCAGCAGCGGAGCCGGGAGCTCTGGAAACACCATATATTTT. Its translation is CASSGAGSSGNTIYF.

This clonotype was picked up a small number of times. This chain connects TRBV10-3 to TRBJ2-2, with D perhaps TRBD1 or TRBD2 (5 bases each). Germline CDR1 and CDR2: ENHRY and SYGVKD. V lost 4 bases and J lost 2, with 14 bases in between. The length of the CDR3 is 16 residues. The CDR3 region has the DNA TGTGCCATCAGTGTAGGGGTAGGGACCAACACCGGGGAGCTGTTTTTT. Translating gives CAISVGVGTNTGELFF.

This chain uses TRBV4-3 with TRBJ1-2, with D hard to call. Germline V gene sequence: CDR1 LGHNA, CDR2 YSLEER. V was pared by 1 base and J by 0 bases, with 9 bases between. The CDR3 has 15 residues. CDR3 residues: CASSQGRRANYGYTF. The CDR3 DNA follows: TGCGCCAGCAGCCAAGGGCGCAGAGCTAACTATGGCTACACCTTC.

This clonotype has more than one count but fewer than ten. This chain uses TRBV5-6 with TRBJ2-5; D is unclear. The germline V gene encodes CDR1 SGHDT and CDR2 YYEEEE. This CDR3 comprises 13 residues. V was cut by 4 bases and J by 3 bases, with 10 bases left in between. The CDR3 protein is CASSPLAKETQYF. CDR3 coding DNA: TGTGCCAGCAGCCCGCTGGCGAAAGAGACCCAGTACTTC.

The chain recombines TRBV6-6 with TRBJ1-5; unclear D gene. The V gene lost 6 bases and the J gene lost 11 bases, with 14 bases spanning the gap. The CDR3 runs 12 residues. The germline gives CDR1 MNHNY, CDR2 SVGAGI (reference sequence). In DNA form, the CDR3 reads TGTGCCAGCAGCGAGGGATCCGGGGCCCAGCATTTT. It is translated as CASSEGSGAQHF.

This clonotype was observed a handful of times. The genes are TRBV7-3 and TRBJ2-3; D is perhaps TRBD1 (6 bases). V was trimmed by 5 bases and J by 5 bases, leaving 17 bases between them. Germline assignment: CDR1 SGHTA and CDR2 FQGTGA. The CDR3 is 15 residues long. In DNA form, the CDR3 reads TGTGCCAGCAGCCCTGTAGGGGGACCTGGAGATACGCAGTATTTT. As protein: CASSPVGGPGDTQYF. The full variable domain, completed using reference TRBV7-3 and TRBJ2-3, is GAGVSQTPSNKVTEKGKYVELRCDPISGHTALYWYRQSLGQGPEFLIYFQGTGAADDSGLPNDRFFAVRPEGSVSTLKIQRTERGDSAVYLCASSPVGGPGDTQYFGPGTRLTVL.

This clonotype occurred a few times. The V and J genes are TRBV4-1 and TRBJ2-1; perhaps TRBD2 as D (5 bases). CDR3 length: 12 amino acids. The germline CDR1 and CDR2 sequences are MGHRA and YSYEKL. V dropped 1 base and J dropped 10 bases, with 8 bases sitting between them. Here the CDR3 reads CASSQVASEQFF. DNA for the CDR3: TGCGCCAGCAGCCAAGTAGCTAGCGAGCAGTTCTTC.

This clonotype turned up a few times. This rearrangement joins TRBV5-1 to TRBJ2-2, with 13 bases that match TRBD2. V was clipped by 3 bases and J by 8 bases; unmatched bases: 7. Germline V CDR1 and CDR2: SGHRS, YFSETQ. The CDR3 is 16 residues long. The CDR3 nucleotides are TGCGCCAGCAGCTCTGGACTAGCGGGGGCCATTGGGGAGCTGTTTTTT. Its protein is CASSSGLAGAIGELFF.

At least ten counts were recorded for this clonotype. This chain uses TRBV6-2 or TRBV6-3 with TRBJ1-1; D unclear. This CDR3 contains 14 residues. The ends were cut back, 0 bases at V and 4 bases at J, with 9 bases in the middle. Germline assignment: CDR1 MNHEY and CDR2 SVGEGT. This CDR3 is CASSYSRSSTEAFF. The CDR3 nucleotides are TGTGCCAGCAGTTACTCCCGGAGCAGCACTGAAGCTTTCTTT.

The rearrangement links TRBV19 to TRBJ1-2; possible D gene TRBD1, 6 bases. CDR3 length: 12 amino acids. Looked up from germline, CDR1 is LNHDA and CDR2 is SQIVND (reference sequence). The ends were cut back, 9 bases at V and 8 bases at J, with 16 bases in the middle. The CDR3: CASRDTVLGYTF. CDR3 bases: TGTGCCAGCCGGGACACCGTTCTAGGCTACACCTTC. Together with reference TRBV19 and TRBJ1-2, the CDR3 gives the full variable domain: DGGITQSPKYLFRKEGQNVTLSCEQNLNHDAMYWYRQDPGQGLRLIYYSQIVNDFQKGDIAEGYSVSREKKESFPLTVTSAQKNPTAFYLCASRDTVLGYTFGSGTRLTVV.

V gene TRBV11-3 combines with J gene TRBJ1-5, with 8 bases identical to TRBD1. The CDR3 consists of 15 residues. Germline values: CDR1 SGHNT, CDR2 YENEEA. After removal of 6 bases from V and 0 bases from J, the junction contained 4 bases not matched to a gene. The CDR3 is CASREDRVSNQPQHF. In DNA form, the CDR3 reads TGTGCCAGCAGAGAGGACAGGGTTAGCAATCAGCCCCAGCATTTT.

The chain has TRBV12-3 or TRBV12-4 and TRBJ2-5; 7 bases are a match to TRBD1. The V gene end was trimmed by 3 bases and the J gene end by 4 bases; junction bases not matched to a gene: 5. The CDR3 runs to 14 residues. CDR3 amino acids: CASSFQGGAETQYF. The CDR3 nucleotides are TGTGCCAGCAGTTTTCAAGGGGGCGCAGAGACCCAGTACTTC.

This clonotype was detected many times. The J gene is TRBJ2-4, the V gene TRBV7-2; possibly TRBD2 for D (6 bases). Per the germline V gene, CDR1 is SGHTA and CDR2 is FQGNSA. The CDR3 sequence is 14 residues long. Trimming cost V 5 bases and J 3 bases, with 11 bases left between them. The CDR3 reads CASSDGGSKNIQYF. The CDR3 nucleotides read TGTGCCAGCAGCGACGGAGGGAGCAAAAACATTCAGTACTTC.

This clonotype was counted between two and nine times. V and J are TRBV12-3 or TRBV12-4 and TRBJ2-1, with unresolved D. The CDR3 runs 12 residues. With 7 bases removed from V and 8 bases from J, the gap between germline ends came to 12 bases. The CDR3 protein is CASKTDWDEQFF. The CDR3 nucleotides read TGTGCCAGCAAAACAGACTGGGATGAGCAGTTCTTC.

This clonotype was found a few times. The J gene is TRBJ2-2, the V gene TRBV7-8, with TRBD2 matching over 9 bases. This CDR3 has 19 residues. Looked up from germline, CDR1 is SGHVS and CDR2 is FQNEAQ. V was clipped by 5 bases and J by 2 bases; unmatched bases: 15. The CDR3 DNA reads as TGTGCCAGCAGCACCCTCTCCCAGCCTAGCGGGGCAAACACCGGGGAGCTGTTTTTT. Translated, it gives CASSTLSQPSGANTGELFF.

In this sample, this clonotype turned up a few times. The chain is built from TRBV25-1 and TRBJ1-2, with TRBD1 as a possible D gene (5 bases). Germline-derived CDR1 and CDR2 are MGHDK and SYGVNS. Trimming took 5 bases from V and 8 from J, leaving 18 bases between them. The CDR3 loop spans 14 amino acids. The CDR3 coding sequence is TGTGCCAGCAGTATAAGGGGCGGATTGAGCGGCTACACCTTC. It yields the protein CASSIRGGLSGYTF.

This chain uses TRBV6-6 with TRBJ2-3; 8 nucleotides agree with TRBD2. Germline values: CDR1 MNHNY, CDR2 SVGAGI (reference sequence). Trimming at V came to 2 bases and at J to 0 bases, leaving 4 bases not matched to a gene. The CDR3 is 16 residues long. The CDR3 coding sequence is TGTGCCAGCAGTTACGGAGAGCGGGAGAGCACAGATACGCAGTATTTT. This encodes CASSYGERESTDTQYF.

This clonotype turned up a few times. This chain links TRBV15 with TRBJ2-1; the D call may be TRBD1 or TRBD2 (5 bases each). The CDR3 runs 15 residues. Germline CDR1 reads LNHNV; CDR2 reads YYDKDF (reference sequence). V was clipped by 1 base and J by 5 bases, with 12 bases between them. The CDR3 sequence is CATSRGGEGNNEQFF. As DNA, the CDR3 is TGTGCCACCAGCAGAGGGGGCGAGGGAAACAATGAGCAGTTCTTC.

The genes are TRBV4-3 and TRBJ2-5; weak D call: TRBD2 (5 bases). Trimming removed 1 base from V and 0 bases from J, with 15 bases in between. Germline V gives CDR1 LGHNA, CDR2 YSLEER. This CDR3 is 17 amino acids long. The CDR3 here is CASSQGVGSRYQETQYF. As DNA, the CDR3 is TGCGCCAGCAGCCAAGGGGTGGGGAGCCGTTACCAAGAGACCCAGTACTTC.

The chain carries TRBV6-1 and TRBJ2-7, with 9 positions matching TRBD1. From germline, CDR1 is MNHNS and CDR2 SASEGT. This CDR3 contains 15 residues. This CDR3 reads CAINGPGQGALEQYV. The CDR3 DNA is TGTGCCATCAACGGTCCGGGACAGGGTGCCCTGGAGCAATACGTC.

V and J are TRBV4-2 and TRBJ2-1, with 10 bases identical to TRBD2. J gave up 7 bases and V 1 base, and 4 bases lay outside the gene matches. The CDR3 contains 15 residues. Germline-derived CDR1 and CDR2 are LGHNA and YNFKEQ. In nucleotides, the CDR3 is TGTGCCAGCAGCCAAGCCGGGACTAGCGTGAATGAGCAGTTCTTC. It specifies CASSQAGTSVNEQFF.